The clone carrying this TCR beta chain has only a few counts. The data derive from a study of T cells in Graves' hyperthyroidism and ophthalmopathy. The CDR3 is 14 residues long. V was clipped by 5 bases and J by 2 bases, with 16 bases between them. From germline, CDR1 is SQVTM and CDR2 ANQGSEA. Amplification targeted TCR beta CDR3 regions from RNA transcripts. HTBI primers drove first-round RT-PCR of the TCR CDR3. TCRdb recomputed calls from the multiplex PCR reads with MiXCR, one row per CDR3 protein. The sample yields approximately 430,000 distinct CDR3 sequences, around 16% seen once. The chain combines TRBV29-1 with TRBJ2-7; D is perhaps TRBD1 or TRBD2 (5 bases each). Material: blood. This receptor was identified in a young woman with Graves' hyperthyroidism. The DNA for the CDR3 is TGCAGCGTTAAACCCGGACCGGGGCCCTACGAGCAGTACTTC. Its translation: CSVKPGPGPYEQYF.